This T cell receptor (beta chain) appears in the sequencing data of a study of blood T cell repertoires in COVID-19. Study-level background: Sample material is recorded as cDNA or gDNA derived from T cells, B-cell-depleted T cells, or PBMCs.

Patients in Seattle were enrolled during active infection, then followed longitudinally. As processed by the authors: Reference gene primer amplification gave nucleated cell count estimates. Clones were read by immunoSEQ multiplex PCR, and TCRdb kept only the in-frame ones, dropping some. The D gene and trimming were derived from the DNA, and the V and J assignments and clone size from that table. Here the sample spans 150,000 to 200,000 clones, more than 80% being singletons. Sample: peripheral blood. This sequence originates from a woman in her sixties or seventies with COVID-19, enrolled during active disease.

The CDR3 DNA is TGCGCCAGCACCGCACACCGCCCCCCGTTGGGGAGCTATGGCTACACCTTC. It yields the protein CASTAHRPPLGSYGYTF. The J gene is TRBJ1-2, the V gene TRBV23-1; no clear D. TRBV23-1 is an open reading frame, and its role is uncertain. Deletions cut 7 bases from V and 4 bases from J, with 25 bases between. The CDR3 consists of 17 residues.